This is a list of T cell receptor beta chains from one sample in a study of technical replicates of blood from a handful of donors. Assay used: immunoSEQ multiplex PCR; TCRdb lists only in-frame clones, some missing. In the table there are 65,000 to 85,000 clones, 85% to 95% of which are singletons. Specimen: T cells isolated from PBMCs. The receptors come from a human donor in good health. Both conserved end residues are trimmed from each CDR3. Fields, in order: V gene, CDR3 protein.

v_gene: TRBV5-1
CDR3aa: ASSRDSYNEQF

v_gene: TRBV9
CDR3aa: ASSVSSGSGWYNEQF

v_gene: TRBV5-4
CDR3aa: ASSLNQGRTNEKLF

v_gene: TRBV30
CDR3aa: AWDLSHTEAF

v_gene: TRBV25-1
CDR3aa: ASMAGDTEAF

v_gene: TRBV9
CDR3aa: ASSVGGGSGEKLF

v_gene: TRBV7-8
CDR3aa: ASSYRTANTEAF

v_gene: TRBV18
CDR3aa: ASSDGLRGRRTEAF

v_gene: TRBV28
CDR3aa: ASSSGRETQY

v_gene: TRBV6-1
CDR3aa: ASSEAGGLDEQY

v_gene: TRBV4-1
CDR3aa: ASSQPSGGSSYNEQF

v_gene: TRBV9
CDR3aa: ASSVGQGAFGYT

v_gene: TRBV5-1
CDR3aa: ASRWTSGTYNEQF

v_gene: TRBV7-8
CDR3aa: ASSRASGSSGNTIY

v_gene: TRBV29-1
CDR3aa: SGGQHQETQY

v_gene: TRBV5-4
CDR3aa: ASSLGQGVYEQY

v_gene: TRBV10-3
CDR3aa: ATATGPNEKLF

v_gene: TRBV6-6
CDR3aa: ASSYKGAGNTIY

v_gene: TRBV28
CDR3aa: ASSLTNEKLF

v_gene: TRBV6-4
CDR3aa: ASSRTSGGSDTQY

v_gene: TRBV9
CDR3aa: ASSVAPLAGGGTDTQY

v_gene: TRBV28
CDR3aa: ASSSPGQGSYEQY